This T cell receptor (beta chain) was documented in a study of T-cell reconstitution after alpha-beta-depleted transplantation in children. Unique molecular identifiers were incorporated into the prepared TCRbeta library. TCRdb fed the PCR reads into MiXCR, producing one record per CDR3 protein. Among 200,000 to 300,000 distinct CDR3 sequences listed, about 23% were seen once. Germline values: CDR1 DFQATT, CDR2 SNEGSKA (reference sequence). The CDR3 has 9 residues. Trimming left V 4 bases short and J 6 bases short, with 0 bases between. This clonotype was recorded at least ten times. The sequence came from a girl between 2 and 10 years old with Fanconi anemia, due to receive a stem cell transplant. The rearrangement uses TRBV20-1 and TRBJ1-4; D unclear. The starting material was PBMCs, obtained before TCRalphabeta/CD19-depleted stem cell transplant. CDR3 region: CSANEKLFF. The CDR3 DNA follows: TGCAGTGCTAATGAAAAACTGTTTTTT.